The 25 T cell receptor beta chains in this list originate from one sample, sequenced in a study of somatic mutations in cytotoxic T cells in rheumatoid arthritis. The repertoire was sequenced with immunoSEQ multiplex PCR; TCRdb's copy has only in-frame clones and lacks some. The sample includes roughly 32,000 clones, roughly 80% of them seen just once. Specimen: CD8+ T cells sorted from blood. Source of these receptors: an adult with rheumatoid arthritis.

V gene TRBV29-1 combines with J gene TRBJ1-2; D uncertain. Per germline, CDR1 SQVTM and CDR2 ANQGSEA. The CDR3 is 14 amino acids. The ends were cut back, 4 bases at V and 4 bases at J, with 16 bases in the middle. The CDR3 protein is CSVVLHGVGYGYTF. DNA of the CDR3: TGCAGCGTTGTCTTGCACGGGGTAGGCTATGGCTACACCTTC.

This chain joins TRBV2 and TRBJ2-5; D is possibly TRBD1 or TRBD2 (5 bases each). From germline, CDR1 is SNHLY and CDR2 FYNNEI. V lost 8 bases and J 7 bases, leaving 20 bases between the germline ends. The CDR3 totals 14 residues. The CDR3 sequence is CASGVGPGTVTQYF. The CDR3 DNA reads as TGTGCCAGCGGGGTCGGACCGGGGACGGTGACCCAGTACTTC. The whole variable domain, filled in from reference TRBV2 and TRBJ2-5, reads EPEVTQTPSHQVTQMGQEVILRCVPISNHLYFYWYRQILGQKVEFLVSFYNNEISEKSEIFDDQFSVERPDGSNFTLKIRSTKLEDSAMYFCASGVGPGTVTQYFGPGTRLLVL.

The chain carries TRBV6-6 and TRBJ2-2; D is uncertain. This CDR3 contains 14 residues. From germline, CDR1 is MNHNY and CDR2 SVGAGI (reference sequence). The V gene lost 0 bases and the J gene lost 1 base, with 3 bases spanning the gap. This chain's CDR3 is CASSYSGNTGELFF. CDR3 nucleotides: TGTGCCAGCAGTTACTCGGGGAACACCGGGGAGCTGTTTTTT.

The CDR3: CASSAHGGINEKLFF. The CDR3 bases are TGTGCCAGCAGTGCCCACGGGGGGATTAATGAAAAACTGTTTTTT. The chain is built from TRBV6-1 and TRBJ1-4; TRBD1 might be the D (5 bases). Trimming cost V 4 bases and J 4 bases, with 13 bases left between them. Germline V gene data show CDR1 as MNHNS and CDR2 as SASEGT. The CDR3 spans 15 residues.

V gene TRBV19 combines with J gene TRBJ2-3; TRBD1 is a possible D gene (5 bases). The germline V gene encodes CDR1 LNHDA and CDR2 SQIVND (reference sequence). The CDR3 extends over 14 amino acids. V dropped 6 bases and J dropped 6 bases, with 16 bases sitting between them. Here the CDR3 DNA reads TGTGCCAGTAGCTGGCAGGAAGGGGCGGATACGCAGTATTTT. This translates into CASSWQEGADTQYF.

This chain's CDR3 is CASSLRASGKRYEQYF. CDR3 sequence (DNA): TGTGCCAGCAGCTTACGCGCGAGCGGGAAAAGGTACGAGCAGTACTTC. The J gene is TRBJ2-7, the V gene TRBV11-3; 7 bases fit TRBD2. Trimming cost V 2 bases and J 4 bases; bases outside gene matches: 11. Germline CDR1 and CDR2: SGHNT and YENEEA. The CDR3 loop spans 16 amino acids.

The chain has TRBV27 and TRBJ2-4; TRBD2 matches 12 bases. The germline gives CDR1 MNHEY, CDR2 SMNVEV (reference sequence). The trim removed 5 bases at V and 3 bases at J, leaving 5 bases unmatched. The CDR3 is 16 residues long. CDR3 DNA: TGTGCCAGCAGTCCCCTAGCGGGAGGGCTCAAAAACATTCAGTACTTC. It translates to CASSPLAGGLKNIQYF.

The chain employs TRBV11-2 and TRBJ2-7; D unclear. Germline V gene lookup returns CDR1 SGHAT and CDR2 FQNNGV. The CDR3 runs to 13 residues. V dropped 3 bases and J dropped 1 base, with 7 bases sitting between them. CDR3 residues: CASSFGSSYEQYF. The CDR3 DNA is TGTGCCAGCAGCTTCGGCAGTTCCTACGAGCAGTACTTC.

This clone was picked up one time. The chain recombines TRBV21-1 with TRBJ1-2; whether TRBD1, the table's D call, matches the DNA was not checked. TRBV21-1 is described as a pseudogene. The CDR3 has 15 amino acids. In nucleotides, the CDR3 is TGTGCCAGCAGCCCCCGACAGGGGCTCCTAGGTGGCTACACCTTC. Its protein product is CASSPRQGLLGGYTF.

This sequence joins TRBV6-1 and TRBJ1-5; 9 nucleotides match TRBD1. V gave up 4 bases and J gave up 5 bases; unmatched junction bases: 9. The CDR3 contains 16 residues. Germline lookup yields CDR1 MNHNS and CDR2 SASEGT. The DNA of the CDR3 is TGTGCCAGCAGTGCCGCCGGACAGGGGCTGGATCAGCCCCAGCATTTT. Encoded protein: CASSAAGQGLDQPQHF.

V gene TRBV11-2 combines with J gene TRBJ2-2, with D possibly being TRBD1 or TRBD2 (6 bases each). The CDR3 loop spans 12 amino acids. With 5 bases removed from V and 9 bases from J, the gap between germline ends came to 10 bases. The V gene's germline CDR1 is SGHAT and CDR2 FQNNGV. In nucleotides, the CDR3 is TGTGCCAGCAGCCCGGGGGCTCGGGAGCTGTTTTTT. This encodes CASSPGARELFF.

This chain joins TRBV9 and TRBJ1-1; D ambiguous. The germline V gene encodes CDR1 SGDLS and CDR2 YYNGEE. The CDR3 runs 14 residues. V was pared by 4 bases and J by 1 base, with 11 bases between. CDR3 residues: CASSFRPTNTEAFF. The CDR3 coding sequence is TGTGCCAGCAGCTTCCGACCGACGAACACTGAAGCTTTCTTT.

This chain connects TRBV4-1 to TRBJ2-7; D call uncertain. The length of the CDR3 is 13 residues. V gave up 0 bases and J gave up 1 base, with 4 bases separating them. Per germline, CDR1 MGHRA and CDR2 YSYEKL. The CDR3 nucleotides are TGCGCCAGCAGCCAAGAGTTGTCCTACGAGCAGTACTTC. Protein sequence: CASSQELSYEQYF.

The chain uses TRBV9 and TRBJ1-1; D not certain. The CDR3 runs to 16 residues. V was clipped by 0 bases and J by 4 bases, with 16 bases between them. Germline V CDR1 and CDR2: SGDLS, YYNGEE. In DNA, the CDR3 is TGTGCCAGCAGCGTAGCTCTCGACGGCCGGGGCACTGAAGCTTTCTTT. Translated: CASSVALDGRGTEAFF.

This clone was seen once. The rearrangement joins TRBV27 to TRBJ1-2, with D perhaps TRBD1 (5 bases). Per the germline V gene, CDR1 is MNHEY and CDR2 is SMNVEV (reference sequence). The CDR3 is made up of 14 amino acids. Trimming cost V 3 bases and J 5 bases, with 13 bases left between them. The CDR3 protein is CASSFRAESYGYTF. The CDR3 coding sequence is TGTGCCAGCAGTTTCAGGGCGGAGAGTTATGGCTACACCTTC.

This clone was counted a single time. The gene calls are TRBV6-5 and TRBJ1-2; the D gene is possibly TRBD1 (5 bases). Deletions cut 6 bases from V and 2 bases from J, with 10 bases between. This CDR3 region has 13 residues. Per germline, CDR1 MNHEY and CDR2 SVGAGI. CDR3: CASSRDGNYGYTF. CDR3 in DNA: TGTGCCAGCAGCCGGGACGGAAACTATGGCTACACCTTC.

The gene calls are TRBV7-2 and TRBJ2-5; tentatively, D is TRBD2 (5 bases). This CDR3 has 16 residues. Germline V gene lookup returns CDR1 SGHTA and CDR2 FQGNSA. Trimming cost V 5 bases and J 2 bases, with 18 bases left between them. Here the CDR3 reads CASSRTWSGDQETQYF. As DNA, the CDR3 is TGTGCCAGCAGCCGAACCTGGAGCGGAGATCAAGAGACCCAGTACTTC.

This sequence joins TRBV7-8 and TRBJ1-4; D may be TRBD1 (6 bases). The V end lost 0 bases, the J end lost 8 bases, and 19 bases lay between the germline ends. Germline CDR1 is SGHVS and CDR2 is FQNEAQ. The CDR3 length is 17 residues. CDR3 in amino acids: CASSLAYAGALGEKLFF. The CDR3 coding sequence is TGTGCCAGCAGCTTAGCTTACGCGGGGGCCCTTGGGGAAAAACTGTTTTTT.

This clone was seen just once. This chain connects TRBV4-2 to TRBJ2-7; D assignment may be TRBD1 or TRBD2 (5 bases each). Trimming shortened V by 4 bases and J by 0 bases, and 19 bases separated the two germline ends. The CDR3 has 17 residues. CDR1 and CDR2 (germline): LGHNA, YNFKEQ. As DNA, the CDR3 is TGTGCCAGCAGCCTGGGGGTAAAGTCAGCGGACTCCTACGAGCAGTACTTC. Amino acid sequence: CASSLGVKSADSYEQYF.

A few counts support this clone. The CDR3 DNA reads TGTGCCAGTAGGTCAGGGACAGGGTGGAATGAGCAGTTCTTC. It codes for CASRSGTGWNEQFF. The V gene is TRBV19, the J gene TRBJ2-1; 9 nucleotides match TRBD1. With V trimmed by 6 bases and J by 7 bases, 7 bases remained unmatched. In germline, CDR1 is LNHDA, CDR2 SQIVND (reference sequence). The CDR3 is 14 residues long.

The V and J genes are TRBV5-4 and TRBJ1-2, with D possibly matching TRBD1 (5 bases). The CDR3 sequence is 13 residues long. From germline, CDR1 is SGHNT and CDR2 YYREEE (reference sequence). Trimming took off 0 bases at V and 4 bases at J, with 7 bases between the two ends. In DNA, the CDR3 is TGTGCCAGCAGCTTGGGAGGGGCCTATGGCTACACCTTC. Its protein is CASSLGGAYGYTF.

This clone was found a few times. This chain uses TRBV7-9 with TRBJ1-2; no definite D call. Trimming removed 5 bases at V and 7 bases at J, with 8 bases between. In germline, CDR1 is SEHNR, CDR2 FQNEAQ (reference sequence). The CDR3 is 11 residues long. CDR3 protein: CASSAGSGYTF. The CDR3 region has the DNA TGTGCCAGCAGCGCCGGGAGTGGCTACACCTTC.

The chain couples TRBV4-1 to TRBJ1-1; D is uncertain. The CDR3 is 14 residues long. V was clipped by 1 base and J by 8 bases, with 14 bases between them. Germline V gene sequence: CDR1 MGHRA, CDR2 YSYEKL. The CDR3 reads CASSQVGPIVEAFF. The CDR3 DNA reads TGCGCCAGCAGCCAAGTCGGACCCATAGTCGAAGCTTTCTTT.

The chain uses TRBV7-9 and TRBJ1-1; 8 bases map to TRBD1. Germline V gene data show CDR1 as SEHNR and CDR2 as FQNEAQ (reference sequence). The trim removed 3 bases at V and 0 bases at J, leaving 3 bases unmatched. The CDR3 extends over 15 amino acids. This chain's CDR3 is CASSFTDRVNTEAFF. In nucleotides, the CDR3 is TGTGCCAGCAGCTTCACGGACAGGGTGAACACTGAAGCTTTCTTT.

This chain uses TRBV2 with TRBJ2-2; D may be TRBD1 or TRBD2 (5 bases each). V gave up 8 bases and J gave up 2 bases, with 18 bases separating them. The CDR3 totals 16 residues. Germline CDR1 is SNHLY and CDR2 is FYNNEI. CDR3 in amino acids: CASEPPGRLNTGELFF. CDR3 DNA sequence: TGTGCCAGCGAGCCCCCGGGACGGCTAAACACCGGGGAGCTGTTTTTT.